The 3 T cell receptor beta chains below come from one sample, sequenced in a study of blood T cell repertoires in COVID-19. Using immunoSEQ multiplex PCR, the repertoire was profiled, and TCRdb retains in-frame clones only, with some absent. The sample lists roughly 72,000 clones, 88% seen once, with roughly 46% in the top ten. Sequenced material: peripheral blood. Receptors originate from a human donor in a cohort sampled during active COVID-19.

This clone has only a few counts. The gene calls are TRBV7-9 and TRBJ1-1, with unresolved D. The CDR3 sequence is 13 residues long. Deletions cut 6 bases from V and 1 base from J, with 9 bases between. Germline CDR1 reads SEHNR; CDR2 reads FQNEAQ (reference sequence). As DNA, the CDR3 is TGTGCCAGCAGGAGGGAGGGGAACACTGAAGCTTTCTTT. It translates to CASRREGNTEAFF.

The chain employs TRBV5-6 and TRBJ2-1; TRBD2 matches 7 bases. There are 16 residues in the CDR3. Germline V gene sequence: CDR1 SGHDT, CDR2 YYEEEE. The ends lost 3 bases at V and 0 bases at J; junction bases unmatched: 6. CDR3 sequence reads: CASSSEGRGSYNEQFF. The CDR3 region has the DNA TGTGCCAGCAGCTCGGAGGGGAGGGGCTCCTACAATGAGCAGTTCTTC.

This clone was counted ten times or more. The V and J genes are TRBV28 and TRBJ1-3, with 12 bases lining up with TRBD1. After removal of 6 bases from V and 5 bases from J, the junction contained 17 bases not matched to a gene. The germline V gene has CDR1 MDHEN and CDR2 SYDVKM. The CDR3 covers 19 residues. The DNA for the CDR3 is TGTGCCAGCAGCTCAAGTTTATTGGGGGACAGGGGGCAAAGAAACACCATATATTTT. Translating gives CASSSSLLGDRGQRNTIYF.